The following is a TCR beta chain sequence with its context. With 5 bases removed from V and 0 bases from J, the gap between germline ends came to 17 bases. This CDR3 contains 16 residues. The germline V gene encodes CDR1 SGHTA and CDR2 FQGNSA. These data originate in a study of blood T cells in healthy people across ages. Primers used in a second PCR of about 7 to 11 cycles were a sample-barcoded 5' primer and a J-beta primer mix. A single record per CDR3 protein comes from TCRdb applying MiXCR to the 5' RACE reads. The repertoire holds over a million distinct CDR3 sequences, about 43% seen once, with around 8% in the top ten. Roughly 9.2 milliliters was the volume of peripheral blood drawn from each donor.

The clonotype comes from a woman aged 18-29 years in good health. J is TRBJ2-7 and V is TRBV7-2; D is unresolved. Sequenced input: blood. The CDR3 loop reads CASSPHVPWDSYEQYF. The CDR3 nucleotides are TGTGCCAGCAGCCCCCATGTCCCTTGGGACTCCTACGAGCAGTACTTC.